A single sample gave rise to the 6 T cell receptor beta chains below, sequenced in a study of cytomegalovirus exposure and HLA in healthy donors. PCR used 60 Vbeta primers and 13 Jbeta primers. The method was immunoSEQ multiplex PCR; TCRdb's version includes in-frame clones alone and lacks a portion of them. The sample holds 150,000 to 200,000 clones, roughly 78% seen once. Sequencing was carried out using PBMCs. All receptors come from a boy aged 5-17 years in good health and CMV-seronegative.

The chain joins TRBV29-1 to TRBJ1-2, with D perhaps matching TRBD1 (5 bases). There are 11 residues in the CDR3. The V end was cut by 7 bases, the J end by 3 bases, with 9 bases between. In germline, CDR1 is SQVTM, CDR2 ANQGSEA. In nucleotides, the CDR3 is TGCAGCGGCGGACAAGACTATGGCTACACCTTC. Protein sequence: CSGGQDYGYTF.

V is TRBV7-9 and J is TRBJ1-3, with 7 positions matching TRBD1. The CDR3 covers 16 residues. Trimming cost V 1 base and J 2 bases; bases outside gene matches: 5. Germline assignment: CDR1 SEHNR and CDR2 FQNEAQ (reference sequence). CDR3 in DNA: TGTGCCAGCAGCTTAGGGGGCCAGGGGGCTGGAAACACCATATATTTT. It specifies CASSLGGQGAGNTIYF.

The chain employs TRBV4-1 and TRBJ1-1, with 7 bases fitting TRBD1. V gave up 1 base and J gave up 1 base; unmatched junction bases: 6. The germline CDR1 and CDR2 sequences are MGHRA and YSYEKL. The length of the CDR3 is 16 residues. The chain's CDR3 is CASSQVQGRGNTEAFF. The CDR3 bases are TGCGCCAGCAGCCAAGTACAGGGGCGGGGGAACACTGAAGCTTTCTTT.

The J gene is TRBJ1-2, the V gene TRBV10-3, with TRBD1 identical over 8 bases. CDR1 and CDR2 from the germline V gene are ENHRY and SYGVKD. The ends lost 0 bases at V and 8 bases at J; junction bases unmatched: 5. This CDR3 is 14 amino acids long. The CDR3 reads CAISESGRDRGYTF. Here the CDR3 DNA reads TGTGCCATCAGTGAGTCGGGGAGGGACAGGGGCTACACCTTC.

CDR3 bases: TGTGCCAGCAGTGTACGGGATCCCTCCTACAATGAGCAGTTCTTC. Translation: CASSVRDPSYNEQFF. The chain links TRBV2 to TRBJ2-1; possibly TRBD2 for D (5 bases). This CDR3 has 15 amino acids. CDR1 and CDR2 (germline): SNHLY, FYNNEI. V lost 4 bases and J 0 bases, leaving 10 bases between the germline ends.

This chain's CDR3 is CASSPQPGQPFANYGYTF. The CDR3 DNA sequence: TGTGCCAGCAGCCCCCAACCGGGACAGCCTTTCGCTAACTATGGCTACACCTTC. This rearrangement joins TRBV7-3 to TRBJ1-2; the match to TRBD1 covers 7 bases. The CDR3 has 18 amino acids. Germline-derived CDR1 and CDR2 are SGHTA and FQGTGA. The V segment lost 5 bases and the J segment 0 bases; nucleotides outside the gene matches: 15.